The clone carrying this T cell receptor beta chain was detected only a few times. The antigen remains unidentified. This sample stems from a study of T cell responses to AZD1222 COVID-19 vaccine. The data were produced by immunoSEQ multiplex PCR, yet TCRdb's version contains in-frame clones alone and is incomplete. This sample has about 140,000 clones, with around 94% found just once. General study findings and limits: Spike-specific TCRs gained breadth and depth after people received two AZD1222 doses. Among vaccine-associated CD4 TCRs, coverage spanned spike, with dominance at 160-218 and 743-854. Only a handful of people who got AZD1222 tested seropositive at baseline. Females made up more of the donors, who were largely white British, and clonal diversity may have come out too low.

This CDR3 has 14 amino acids. With 5 bases clipped from V and 8 bases from J, the junction kept 9 bases outside the gene matches. Per germline, CDR1 MDHEN and CDR2 SYDVKM. The specimen was peripheral blood, collected after recovery from COVID-19. The TCR originated in an adult who had recovered from COVID-19. The chain employs TRBV28 and TRBJ1-2, with TRBD1 identical over 9 bases. CDR3 DNA sequence: TGTGCCAGCAGTACCCGACAGGGGGGCCGGGGCTACACCTTC. This translates into CASSTRQGGRGYTF.